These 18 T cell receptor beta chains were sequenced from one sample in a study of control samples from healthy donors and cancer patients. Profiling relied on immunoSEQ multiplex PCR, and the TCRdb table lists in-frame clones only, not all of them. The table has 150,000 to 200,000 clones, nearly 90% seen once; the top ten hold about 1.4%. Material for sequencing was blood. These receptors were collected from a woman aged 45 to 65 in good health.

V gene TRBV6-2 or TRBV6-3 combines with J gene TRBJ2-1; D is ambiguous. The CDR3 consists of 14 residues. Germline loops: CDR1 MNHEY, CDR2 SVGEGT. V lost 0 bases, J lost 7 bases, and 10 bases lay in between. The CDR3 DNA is TGTGCCAGCAGTTACTCGGTCGTGGAGAATGAGCAGTTCTTC. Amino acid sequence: CASSYSVVENEQFF.

CDR3 in amino acids: CAWRLLGILNTGELFF. CDR3 bases: TGCGCCTGGAGACTTTTGGGGATATTAAACACCGGGGAGCTGTTTTTT. The chain has TRBV4-3 and TRBJ2-2; no firm D call. The CDR3 covers 16 residues. From germline, CDR1 is LGHNA and CDR2 YSLEER. V lost 11 bases to trimming and J lost 2 bases, with 21 bases between them.

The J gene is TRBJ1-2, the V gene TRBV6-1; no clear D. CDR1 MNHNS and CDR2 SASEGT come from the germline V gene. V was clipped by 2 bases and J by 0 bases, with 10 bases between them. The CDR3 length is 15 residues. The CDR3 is CASSEFRESNYGYTF. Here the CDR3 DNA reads TGTGCCAGCAGTGAATTTCGGGAATCTAACTATGGCTACACCTTC.

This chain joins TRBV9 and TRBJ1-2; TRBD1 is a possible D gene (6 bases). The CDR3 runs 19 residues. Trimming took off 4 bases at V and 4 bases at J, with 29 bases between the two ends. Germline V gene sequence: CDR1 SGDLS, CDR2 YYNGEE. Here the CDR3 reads CASSPEARGGHSTLYGYTF. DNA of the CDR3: TGTGCCAGCAGCCCCGAGGCCAGGGGAGGACATTCGACGCTCTATGGCTACACCTTC. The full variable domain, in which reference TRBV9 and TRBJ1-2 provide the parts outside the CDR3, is DSGVTQTPKHLITATGQRVTLRCSPRSGDLSVYWYQQSLDQGLQFLIQYYNGEERAKGNILERFSAQQFPDLHSELNLSSLELGDSALYFCASSPEARGGHSTLYGYTFGSGTRLTVV.

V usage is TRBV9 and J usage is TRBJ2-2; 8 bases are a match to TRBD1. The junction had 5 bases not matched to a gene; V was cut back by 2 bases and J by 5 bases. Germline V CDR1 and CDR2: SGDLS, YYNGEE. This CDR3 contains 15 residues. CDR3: CASSVRGLGTGELFF. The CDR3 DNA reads TGTGCCAGCAGCGTCAGGGGGCTTGGTACCGGGGAGCTGTTTTTT.

CDR3 amino acids: CATSEIGQGRSVDTQYF. In nucleotides, the CDR3 is TGTGCCACCAGTGAAATTGGACAGGGGAGGTCAGTGGATACGCAGTATTTT. This rearrangement joins TRBV24-1 to TRBJ2-3; 9 bases fit TRBD1. CDR1 is KGHDR, CDR2 SFDVKD, per germline. With 4 bases clipped from V and 6 bases from J, the junction kept 13 bases outside the gene matches. The CDR3 is 17 residues long.

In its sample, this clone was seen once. The CDR3 DNA follows: TGTGCCAGCAGTAACACCGGGAAGAATTTTGATAATCAGCCCCAGCATTTT. Residues: CASSNTGKNFDNQPQHF. The J gene is TRBJ1-5, the V gene TRBV6-2 or TRBV6-3, with no clear D. The CDR3 is 17 amino acids. The V and J ends lost 5 bases and 4 bases respectively, with 21 bases between them. Germline loops: CDR1 MNHEY, CDR2 SVGEGT.

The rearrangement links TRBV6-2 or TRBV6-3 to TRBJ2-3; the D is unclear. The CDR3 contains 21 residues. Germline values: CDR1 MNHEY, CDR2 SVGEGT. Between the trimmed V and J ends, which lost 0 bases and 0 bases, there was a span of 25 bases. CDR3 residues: CASSYSLSSRMAMGSTDTQYF. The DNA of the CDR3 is TGTGCCAGCAGTTACTCGTTATCCTCCCGGATGGCGATGGGCAGCACAGATACGCAGTATTTT.

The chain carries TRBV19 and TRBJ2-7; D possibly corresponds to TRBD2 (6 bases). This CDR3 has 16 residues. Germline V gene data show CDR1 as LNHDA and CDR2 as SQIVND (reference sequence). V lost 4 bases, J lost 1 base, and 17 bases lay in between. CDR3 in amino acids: CASSTTGTPWSYEQYF. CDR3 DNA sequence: TGTGCCAGTAGTACGACCGGGACTCCCTGGTCCTACGAGCAGTACTTC.

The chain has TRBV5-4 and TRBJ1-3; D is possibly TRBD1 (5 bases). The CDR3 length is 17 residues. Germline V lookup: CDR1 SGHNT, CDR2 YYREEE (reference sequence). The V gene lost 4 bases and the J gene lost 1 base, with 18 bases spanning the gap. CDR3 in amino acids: CASSRTSQGGSGNTIYF. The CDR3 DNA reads TGTGCCAGCAGCCGGACATCGCAGGGAGGTTCTGGAAACACCATATATTTT.

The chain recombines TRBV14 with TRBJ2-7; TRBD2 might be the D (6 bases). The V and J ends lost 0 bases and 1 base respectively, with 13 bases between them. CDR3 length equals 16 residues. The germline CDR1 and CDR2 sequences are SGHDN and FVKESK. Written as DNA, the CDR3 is TGTGCCAGCAGCCAAGATCGGGCGGGGACTTCCTACGAGCAGTACTTC. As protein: CASSQDRAGTSYEQYF.

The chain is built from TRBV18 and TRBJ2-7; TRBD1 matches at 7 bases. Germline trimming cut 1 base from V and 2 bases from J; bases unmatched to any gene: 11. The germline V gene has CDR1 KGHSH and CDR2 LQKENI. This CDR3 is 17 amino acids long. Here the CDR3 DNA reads TGTGCCAGCTCACCACTGTTTGAGGTCGGGACAGCCTACGAGCAGTACTTC. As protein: CASSPLFEVGTAYEQYF.

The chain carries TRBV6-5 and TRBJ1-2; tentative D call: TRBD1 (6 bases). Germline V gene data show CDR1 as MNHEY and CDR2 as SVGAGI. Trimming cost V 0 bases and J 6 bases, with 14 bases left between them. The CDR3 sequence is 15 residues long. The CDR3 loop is CASSYSVGAGDGYTF. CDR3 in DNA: TGTGCCAGCAGTTACTCAGTTGGGGCAGGGGATGGCTACACCTTC.

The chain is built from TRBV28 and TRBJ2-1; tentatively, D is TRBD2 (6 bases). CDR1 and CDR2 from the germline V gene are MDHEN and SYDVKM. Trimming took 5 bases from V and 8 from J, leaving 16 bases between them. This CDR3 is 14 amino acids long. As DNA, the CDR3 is TGTGCCAGCAGTCCCCCCCGACTAGTACATGAGCAGTTCTTC. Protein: CASSPPRLVHEQFF.

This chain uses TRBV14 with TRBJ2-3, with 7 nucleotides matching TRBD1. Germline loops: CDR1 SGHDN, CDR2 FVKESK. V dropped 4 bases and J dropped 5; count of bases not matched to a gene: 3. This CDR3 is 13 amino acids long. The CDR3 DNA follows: TGTGCCAGCAGCCGAGACAGGGTAGATACGCAGTATTTT. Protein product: CASSRDRVDTQYF.

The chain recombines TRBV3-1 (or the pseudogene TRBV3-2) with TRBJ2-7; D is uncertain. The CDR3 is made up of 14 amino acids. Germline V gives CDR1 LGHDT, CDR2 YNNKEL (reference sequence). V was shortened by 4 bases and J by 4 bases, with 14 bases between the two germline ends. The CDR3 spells CASSPGRSLYEQYF. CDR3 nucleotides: TGTGCCAGCAGCCCAGGCCGGTCCCTATACGAGCAGTACTTC.

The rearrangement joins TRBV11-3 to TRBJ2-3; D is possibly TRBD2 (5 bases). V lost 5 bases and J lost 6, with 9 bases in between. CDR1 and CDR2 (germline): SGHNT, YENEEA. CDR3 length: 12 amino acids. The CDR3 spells CASSIGGDTQYF. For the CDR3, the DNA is TGTGCCAGCAGCATAGGCGGGGATACGCAGTATTTT.

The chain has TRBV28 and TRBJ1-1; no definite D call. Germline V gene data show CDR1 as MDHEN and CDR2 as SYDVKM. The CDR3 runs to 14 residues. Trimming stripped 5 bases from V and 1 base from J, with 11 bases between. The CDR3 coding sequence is TGTGCCAGCAGTCCTCCCGGTGCGAACACTGAAGCTTTCTTT. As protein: CASSPPGANTEAFF. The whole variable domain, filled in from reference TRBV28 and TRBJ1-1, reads DVKVTQSSRYLVKRTGEKVFLECVQDMDHENMFWYRQDPGLGLRLIYFSYDVKMKEKGDIPEGYSVSREKKERFSLILESASTNQTSMYLCASSPPGANTEAFFGQGTRLTVV.